These 18 T cell receptor beta chains were all obtained from the same sample, sequenced in a study of human T cells and chemical hapten exposure. From the RACE reads, TCRdb called clonotypes with MiXCR, one entry per CDR3 protein. The repertoire includes more than 55,000 distinct CDR3 sequences, 7.5% to 10% of them detected once, and 3% to 3.5% sits in the top ten. Regarding time point: patch test 1, 2 weeks after DPC sensitization. The sample's treatment: therapeutic diphenylcyclopropenone sensitization with weekly scalp DPC. The sequencing here drew on whole blood, taken in connection with sensitization to the hapten diphenylcyclopropenone (DPC). The receptor source for this set is a woman aged 40 to 50 with alopecia areata. Some clones in this sample may be carry-over from other donors' samples.

This clonotype has just a few counts. The rearrangement joins TRBV9 to TRBJ2-2; D gene unclear. This CDR3 is built from 15 residues. V was clipped by 2 bases and J by 3 bases, with 11 bases between them. Germline V gene data show CDR1 as SGDLS and CDR2 as YYNGEE. The CDR3 sequence: CASSVGSTHTGELFF. Here the CDR3 DNA reads TGTGCCAGCAGCGTCGGATCGACACACACCGGGGAGCTGTTTTTT.

This clonotype was picked up a small number of times. This chain links TRBV20-1 with TRBJ2-3; D is possibly TRBD2 (7 bases). The CDR3 runs 13 residues. CDR1 is DFQATT and CDR2 is SNEGSKA in the germline V gene (reference sequence). V was shortened by 5 bases and J by 3 bases, with 12 bases between the two germline ends. The CDR3 region has the DNA TGCAGTGCTTGGGGGGGGGCTACAGATACGCAGTATTTT. Translation: CSAWGGATDTQYF.

The table lists this clonotype with many counts. The rearrangement joins TRBV28 to TRBJ2-5; 8 positions match TRBD1. Trimming removed 5 bases from V and 5 bases from J; junction bases left unmatched: 10. The CDR3 runs 15 residues. In germline, CDR1 is MDHEN, CDR2 SYDVKM. CDR3 amino acids: CASSPPQGAIETQYF. CDR3 DNA sequence: TGTGCCAGCAGTCCGCCCCAGGGGGCTATCGAGACCCAGTACTTC.

This clonotype was counted ten times or more. J is TRBJ2-3 and V is TRBV7-9; 10 nucleotides align to TRBD2. V shed 4 bases and J 2 bases; nucleotides not matched to a gene: 3. The CDR3 spans 15 residues. Per germline, CDR1 SEHNR and CDR2 FQNEAQ (reference sequence). The CDR3 DNA follows: TGTGCCAGCAGCTCTAGCGGGGGAGACACAGATACGCAGTATTTT. Amino acid sequence: CASSSSGGDTDTQYF.

This clonotype was picked up many times. V gene TRBV20-1 combines with J gene TRBJ2-1; 10 nucleotides match TRBD2. V trimming: 6 bases; J trimming: 3 bases; junction bases outside the gene matches: 11. The CDR3 covers 16 residues. Germline CDR1 reads DFQATT; CDR2 reads SNEGSKA (reference sequence). Here the CDR3 DNA reads TGCAGTGCCCCAGAGTTCCTAGCGGGGGACTACAATGAGCAGTTCTTC. This gives the protein CSAPEFLAGDYNEQFF.

The table lists this clonotype with many counts. The genes are TRBV24-1 and TRBJ2-7, with 7 bases matching TRBD1. Germline CDR1 is KGHDR and CDR2 is SFDVKD. This CDR3 comprises 13 residues. Trimming at V came to 6 bases and at J to 6 bases, leaving 7 bases not matched to a gene. The CDR3 sequence is CATSTGAVGEQYF. The CDR3 region has the DNA TGTGCCACCAGTACAGGGGCGGTGGGCGAGCAGTACTTC.

This clonotype has ten or more counts. The gene calls are TRBV2 and TRBJ2-5; D is ambiguous. V dropped 4 bases and J dropped 3 bases, with 9 bases sitting between them. This CDR3 is 13 amino acids long. Germline V gives CDR1 SNHLY, CDR2 FYNNEI. CDR3 region: CASSVYSEETQYF. CDR3 DNA: TGTGCCAGCAGTGTGTACAGCGAAGAGACCCAGTACTTC.

This clonotype appeared many times. This CDR3 reads CASSRLLAKNIQYF. The DNA for the CDR3 is TGTGCCAGCAGCCGACTTTTAGCCAAAAACATTCAGTACTTC. This rearrangement joins TRBV13 to TRBJ2-4; D call uncertain. Germline-derived CDR1 and CDR2 are PRHDT and FYEKMQ (reference sequence). Trimming removed 5 bases from V and 0 bases from J, with 8 bases in between. The CDR3 is made up of 14 amino acids.

At least ten counts were recorded for this clonotype. The V call is TRBV4-1, the J call TRBJ1-1; D gene unclear. The CDR3 runs 16 residues. The V end was cut by 0 bases, the J end by 1 base, with 12 bases between. CDR1 and CDR2 from the germline V gene are MGHRA and YSYEKL. The CDR3 bases are TGCGCCAGCAGCCAAGATCTGCAGCGGCGGAACACTGAAGCTTTCTTT. Encoded protein: CASSQDLQRRNTEAFF.

At least ten counts were recorded for this clonotype. V gene TRBV29-1 combines with J gene TRBJ2-1; a weak D match, TRBD2 (6 bases). The germline V gene has CDR1 SQVTM and CDR2 ANQGSEA. V was cut by 5 bases and J by 7 bases, with 9 bases left in between. The CDR3 sequence is 11 residues long. The chain's CDR3 is CSVRRENEQFF. For the CDR3, the DNA is TGCAGCGTTCGGAGGGAAAATGAGCAGTTCTTC.

This clonotype was seen ten or more times. The chain has TRBV3-1 and TRBJ1-5; D remains ambiguous. CDR3 length: 13 residues. From germline, CDR1 is LGHDT and CDR2 YNNKEL (reference sequence). Trimming removed 1 base from V and 7 bases from J, with 8 bases in between. The CDR3 sequence is CASSQAQGQPQHF. Written as DNA, the CDR3 is TGTGCCAGCAGCCAAGCACAAGGCCAGCCCCAGCATTTT.

This clonotype was counted once. The rearrangement uses TRBV2 and TRBJ2-2; D perhaps matches TRBD1 (6 bases). The CDR3 totals 15 residues. V lost 5 bases to trimming and J lost 4 bases, with 14 bases between them. Germline V lookup: CDR1 SNHLY, CDR2 FYNNEI. This chain's CDR3 is CASSWGPPGTGELFF. The CDR3 DNA follows: TGTGCCAGCAGTTGGGGGCCCCCAGGCACCGGGGAGCTGTTTTTT. The whole variable domain, remainder taken from reference TRBV2 and TRBJ2-2, is EPEVTQTPSHQVTQMGQEVILRCVPISNHLYFYWYRQILGQKVEFLVSFYNNEISEKSEIFDDQFSVERPDGSNFTLKIRSTKLEDSAMYFCASSWGPPGTGELFFGEGSRLTVL.

This clonotype came up many times. V usage is TRBV19 and J usage is TRBJ2-7; D may be TRBD1 or TRBD2 (6 bases each). Looked up from germline, CDR1 is LNHDA and CDR2 is SQIVND (reference sequence). The length of the CDR3 is 13 residues. V lost 5 bases and J lost 10, with 18 bases in between. The CDR3 DNA sequence: TGTGCCAGTAGTGTCTCGCGGGACACTCTACAGTACTTC. Residues: CASSVSRDTLQYF.

The gene calls are TRBV3-1 and TRBJ2-5; TRBD2 agrees at 9 bases. The CDR3 has 15 residues. CDR1 and CDR2 from the germline V gene are LGHDT and YNNKEL (reference sequence). V was pared by 2 bases and J by 1 base, with 2 bases of the junction left unmatched. CDR3 nucleotide sequence: TGTGCCAGCAGCCAATCGGGACTAGCCCAAGAGACCCAGTACTTC. Protein: CASSQSGLAQETQYF.

This clonotype was picked up a small number of times. The rearrangement uses TRBV19 and TRBJ2-2; 11 bases line up with TRBD1. Germline V gene sequence: CDR1 LNHDA, CDR2 SQIVND (reference sequence). J was trimmed by 6 bases and V by 9 bases; bases with no gene match: 15. There are 17 residues in the CDR3. CDR3 sequence (DNA): TGTGCCAGCCTACGTATGAGCGGGACAGGGGGTTCCGGGGAGCTGTTTTTT. It specifies CASLRMSGTGGSGELFF.

This clonotype came up a few times. The J gene is TRBJ1-2, the V gene TRBV18, with D unresolved. The V and J ends lost 6 bases and 0 bases respectively, with 14 bases between them. This CDR3 region has 15 residues. Germline CDR1 reads KGHSH; CDR2 reads LQKENI. The CDR3 sequence is CASSPQRTTNYGYTF. The CDR3 DNA sequence: TGTGCCAGCTCTCCTCAAAGGACTACTAACTATGGCTACACCTTC. The variable domain in full, completed from reference TRBV18 and TRBJ1-2, reads NAGVMQNPRHLVRRRGQEARLRCSPMKGHSHVYWYRQLPEEGLKFMVYLQKENIIDESGMPKERFSAEFPKEGPSILRIQQVVRGDSAAYFCASSPQRTTNYGYTFGSGTRLTVV.

Many counts were recorded for this clonotype. The chain employs TRBV11-3 and TRBJ2-3, with 12 bases lining up with TRBD1. The junction had 7 bases not matched to a gene; V was cut back by 5 bases and J by 4 bases. Germline assignment: CDR1 SGHNT and CDR2 YENEEA. This CDR3 contains 16 residues. The CDR3 bases are TGTGCCAGCAGCCTGGGGGACAGGGGGCTGTCAGATACGCAGTATTTT. The encoded protein is CASSLGDRGLSDTQYF.

This clonotype was observed at least ten times. The V and J genes are TRBV29-1 and TRBJ1-5; tentative D call: TRBD1 (5 bases). Germline V gives CDR1 SQVTM, CDR2 ANQGSEA. Trimming removed 7 bases from V and 2 bases from J, with 9 bases in between. The CDR3 is made up of 12 amino acids. CDR3 DNA sequence: TGCAGCGCGGGGGAGGGCAATCAGCCCCAGCATTTT. The encoded protein is CSAGEGNQPQHF.